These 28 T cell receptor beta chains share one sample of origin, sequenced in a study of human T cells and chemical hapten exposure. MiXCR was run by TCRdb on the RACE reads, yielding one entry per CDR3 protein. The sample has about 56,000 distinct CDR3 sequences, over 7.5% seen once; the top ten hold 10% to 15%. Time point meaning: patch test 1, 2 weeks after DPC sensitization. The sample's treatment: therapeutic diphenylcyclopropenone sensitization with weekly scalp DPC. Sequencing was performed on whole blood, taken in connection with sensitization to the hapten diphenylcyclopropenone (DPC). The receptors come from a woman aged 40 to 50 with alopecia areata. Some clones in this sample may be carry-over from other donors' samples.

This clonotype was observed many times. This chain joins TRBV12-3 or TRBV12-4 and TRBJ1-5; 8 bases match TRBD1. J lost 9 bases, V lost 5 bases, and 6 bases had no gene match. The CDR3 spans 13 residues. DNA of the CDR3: TGTGCCAGCAGTCCATTCGACAGGGGGCCCCAGCATTTT. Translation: CASSPFDRGPQHF.

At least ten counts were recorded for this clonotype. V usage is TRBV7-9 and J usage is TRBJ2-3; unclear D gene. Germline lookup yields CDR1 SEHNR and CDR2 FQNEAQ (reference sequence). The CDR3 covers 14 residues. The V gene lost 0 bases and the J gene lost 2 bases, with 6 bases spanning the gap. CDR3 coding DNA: TGTGCCAGCAGCTTAGCGAGTCACACAGATACGCAGTATTTT. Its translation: CASSLASHTDTQYF.

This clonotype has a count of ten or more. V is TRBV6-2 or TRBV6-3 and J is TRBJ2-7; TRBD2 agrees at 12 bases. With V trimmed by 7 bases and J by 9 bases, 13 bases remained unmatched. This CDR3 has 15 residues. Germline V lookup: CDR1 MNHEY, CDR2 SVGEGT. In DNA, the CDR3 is TGTGCCAGCACCCACGGACTAGCGGGGCCCTTTGGGCAGTACTTC. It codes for CASTHGLAGPFGQYF.

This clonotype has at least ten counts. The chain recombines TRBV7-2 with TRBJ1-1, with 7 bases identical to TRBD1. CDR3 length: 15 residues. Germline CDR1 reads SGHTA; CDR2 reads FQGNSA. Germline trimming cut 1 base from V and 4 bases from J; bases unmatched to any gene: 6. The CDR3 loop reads CASSLDQGVGTEAFF. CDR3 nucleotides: TGTGCCAGCAGCTTAGATCAGGGGGTGGGCACTGAAGCTTTCTTT.

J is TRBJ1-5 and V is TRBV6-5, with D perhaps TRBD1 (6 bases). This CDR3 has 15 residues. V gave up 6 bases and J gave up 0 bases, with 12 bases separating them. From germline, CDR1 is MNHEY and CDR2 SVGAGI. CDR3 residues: CASREQGGSNQPQHF. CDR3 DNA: TGTGCCAGCAGGGAACAGGGAGGTAGCAATCAGCCCCAGCATTTT.

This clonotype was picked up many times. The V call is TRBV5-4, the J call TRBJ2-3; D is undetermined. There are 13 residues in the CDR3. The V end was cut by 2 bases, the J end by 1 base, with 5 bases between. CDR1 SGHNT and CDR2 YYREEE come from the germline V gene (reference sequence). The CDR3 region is CASSFEGTDTQYF. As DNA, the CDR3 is TGTGCCAGCAGCTTTGAGGGCACAGATACGCAGTATTTT.

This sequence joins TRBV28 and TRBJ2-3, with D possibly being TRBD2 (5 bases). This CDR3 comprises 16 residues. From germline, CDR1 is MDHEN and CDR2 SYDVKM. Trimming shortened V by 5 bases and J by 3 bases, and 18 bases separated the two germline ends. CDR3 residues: CASSAQLSRETDTQYF. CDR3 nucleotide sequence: TGTGCCAGCAGTGCCCAGTTGAGTCGGGAAACAGATACGCAGTATTTT.

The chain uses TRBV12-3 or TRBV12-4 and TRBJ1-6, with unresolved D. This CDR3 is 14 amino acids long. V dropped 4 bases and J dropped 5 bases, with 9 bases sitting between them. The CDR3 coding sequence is TGTGCCAGCAGTTACAGTAGAAATAATTCACCCCTCCACTTT. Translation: CASSYSRNNSPLHF.

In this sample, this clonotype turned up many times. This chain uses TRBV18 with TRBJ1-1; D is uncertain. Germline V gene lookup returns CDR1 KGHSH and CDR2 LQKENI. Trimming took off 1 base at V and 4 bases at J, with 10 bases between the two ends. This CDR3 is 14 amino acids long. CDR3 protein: CASSPQWGGTEAFF. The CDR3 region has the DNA TGTGCCAGCTCACCACAGTGGGGAGGCACTGAAGCTTTCTTT.

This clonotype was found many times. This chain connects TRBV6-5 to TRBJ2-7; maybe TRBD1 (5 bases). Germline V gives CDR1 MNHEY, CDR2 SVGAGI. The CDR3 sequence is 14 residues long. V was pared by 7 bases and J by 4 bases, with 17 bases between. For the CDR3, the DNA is TGTGCCAGCACCAGTAACAGGCGGCCGTACGAGCAGTACTTC. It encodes CASTSNRRPYEQYF.

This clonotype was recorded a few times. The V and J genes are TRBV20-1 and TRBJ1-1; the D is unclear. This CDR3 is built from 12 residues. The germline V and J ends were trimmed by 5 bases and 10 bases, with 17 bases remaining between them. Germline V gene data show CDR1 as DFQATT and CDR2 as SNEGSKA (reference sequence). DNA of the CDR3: TGCAGTGCTGAAAAAAAACCCCGCCCAGCTTTCTTT. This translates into CSAEKKPRPAFF.

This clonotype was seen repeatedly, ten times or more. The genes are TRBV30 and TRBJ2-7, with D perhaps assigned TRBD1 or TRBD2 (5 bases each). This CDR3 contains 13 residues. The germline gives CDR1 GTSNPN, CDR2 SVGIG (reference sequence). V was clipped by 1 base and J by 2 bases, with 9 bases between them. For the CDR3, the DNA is TGTGCCTGGAGTGGCCTGGGGGCCTACGAGCAGTACTTC. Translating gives CAWSGLGAYEQYF.

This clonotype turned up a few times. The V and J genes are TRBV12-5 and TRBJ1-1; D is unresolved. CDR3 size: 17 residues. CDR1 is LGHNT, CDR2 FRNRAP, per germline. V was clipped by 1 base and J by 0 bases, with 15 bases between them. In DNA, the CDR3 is TGTGCTAGTGGTTTGGAGTCCCCCTTCAGGTTGAACACTGAAGCTTTCTTT. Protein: CASGLESPFRLNTEAFF.

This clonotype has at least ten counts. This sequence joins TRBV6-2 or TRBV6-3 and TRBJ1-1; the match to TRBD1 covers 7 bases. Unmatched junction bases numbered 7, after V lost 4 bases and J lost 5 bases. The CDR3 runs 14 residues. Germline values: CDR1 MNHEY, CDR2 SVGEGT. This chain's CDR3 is CASSSRQGGTEAFF. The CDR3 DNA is TGTGCCAGCAGTTCGCGACAGGGAGGGACTGAAGCTTTCTTT.

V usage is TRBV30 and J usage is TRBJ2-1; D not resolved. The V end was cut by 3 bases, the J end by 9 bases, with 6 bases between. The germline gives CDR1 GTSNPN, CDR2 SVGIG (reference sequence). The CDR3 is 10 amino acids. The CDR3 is CAWRRTEQFF. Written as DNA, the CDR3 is TGTGCCTGGAGAAGAACTGAGCAGTTCTTC.

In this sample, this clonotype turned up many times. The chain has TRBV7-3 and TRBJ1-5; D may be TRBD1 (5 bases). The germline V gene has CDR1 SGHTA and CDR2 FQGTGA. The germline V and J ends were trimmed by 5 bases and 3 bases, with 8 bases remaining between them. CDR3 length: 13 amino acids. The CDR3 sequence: CASSRGANQPQHF. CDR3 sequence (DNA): TGTGCCAGCAGCCGCGGGGCCAATCAGCCCCAGCATTTT. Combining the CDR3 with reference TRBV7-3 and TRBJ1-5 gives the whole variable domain GAGVSQTPSNKVTEKGKYVELRCDPISGHTALYWYRQSLGQGPEFLIYFQGTGAADDSGLPNDRFFAVRPEGSVSTLKIQRTERGDSAVYLCASSRGANQPQHFGDGTRLSIL.

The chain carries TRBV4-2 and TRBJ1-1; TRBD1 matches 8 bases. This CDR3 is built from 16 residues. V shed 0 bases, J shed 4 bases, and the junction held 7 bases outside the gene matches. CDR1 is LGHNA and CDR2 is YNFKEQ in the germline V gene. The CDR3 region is CASSQDPGQGSTEAFF. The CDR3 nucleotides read TGTGCCAGCAGCCAAGATCCAGGACAGGGATCCACTGAAGCTTTCTTT.

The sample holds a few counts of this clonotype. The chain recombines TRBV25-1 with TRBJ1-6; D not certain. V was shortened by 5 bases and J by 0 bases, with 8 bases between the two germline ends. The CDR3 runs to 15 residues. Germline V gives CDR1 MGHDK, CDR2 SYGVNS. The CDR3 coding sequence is TGTGCCAGCAGTTTAGGAAGCTCCTATAATTCACCCCTCCACTTT. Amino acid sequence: CASSLGSSYNSPLHF.

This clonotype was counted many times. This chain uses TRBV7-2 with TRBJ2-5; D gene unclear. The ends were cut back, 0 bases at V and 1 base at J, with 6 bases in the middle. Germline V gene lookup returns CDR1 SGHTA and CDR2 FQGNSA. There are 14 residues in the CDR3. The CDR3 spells CASSLAGLQETQYF. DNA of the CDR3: TGTGCCAGCAGCTTAGCCGGGCTCCAAGAGACCCAGTACTTC.

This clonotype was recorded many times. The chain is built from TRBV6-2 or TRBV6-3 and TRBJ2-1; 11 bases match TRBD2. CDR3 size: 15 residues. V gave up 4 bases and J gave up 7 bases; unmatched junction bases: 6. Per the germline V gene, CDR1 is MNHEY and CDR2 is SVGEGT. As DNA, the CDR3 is TGTGCCAGCAGTTCGGCTAGCGGGGGGTCGAATGAGCAGTTCTTC. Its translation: CASSSASGGSNEQFF.

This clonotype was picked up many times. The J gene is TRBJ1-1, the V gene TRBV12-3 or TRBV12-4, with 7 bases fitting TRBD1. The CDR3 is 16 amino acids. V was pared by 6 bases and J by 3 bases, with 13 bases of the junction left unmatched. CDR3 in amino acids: CASSSAGAGGYTEAFF. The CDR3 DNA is TGTGCCAGCAGCTCCGCGGGGGCAGGGGGTTACACTGAAGCTTTCTTT.

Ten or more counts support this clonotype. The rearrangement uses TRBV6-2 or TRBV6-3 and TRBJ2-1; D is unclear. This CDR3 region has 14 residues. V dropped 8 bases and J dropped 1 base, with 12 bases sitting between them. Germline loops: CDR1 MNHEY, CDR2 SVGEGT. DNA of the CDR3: TGTGCCAGCGGGAAGTCAGAATCCTACAATGAGCAGTTCTTC. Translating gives CASGKSESYNEQFF.

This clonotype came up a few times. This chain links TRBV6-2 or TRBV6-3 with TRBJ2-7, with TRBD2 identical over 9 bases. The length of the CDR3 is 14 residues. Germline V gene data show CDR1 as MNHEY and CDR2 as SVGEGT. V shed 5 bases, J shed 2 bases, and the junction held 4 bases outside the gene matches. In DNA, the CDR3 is TGTGCCAGCAGTAAGCGGGGGGCAACCTACGAGCAGTACTTC. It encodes CASSKRGATYEQYF.

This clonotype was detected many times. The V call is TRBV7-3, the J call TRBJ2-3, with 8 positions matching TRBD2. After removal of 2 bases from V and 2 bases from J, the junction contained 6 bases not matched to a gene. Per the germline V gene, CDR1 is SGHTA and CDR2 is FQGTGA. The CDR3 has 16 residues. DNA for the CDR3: TGTGCCAGCAGCTTAGGATACGGGGGGGCCACAGATACGCAGTATTTT. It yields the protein CASSLGYGGATDTQYF.

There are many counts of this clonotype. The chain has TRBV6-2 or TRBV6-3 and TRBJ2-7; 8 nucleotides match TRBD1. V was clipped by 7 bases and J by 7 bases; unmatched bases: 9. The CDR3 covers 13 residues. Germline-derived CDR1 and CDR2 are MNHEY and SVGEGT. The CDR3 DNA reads TGTGCCAGCAAGGAGACAGGGGCCGAGGAGCAGTACTTC. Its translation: CASKETGAEEQYF.

The CDR3 bases are TGTGCCAGCAGTCGCGCAGGGGATAAGACCGAGCAGTACTTC. This encodes CASSRAGDKTEQYF. The chain joins TRBV6-6 to TRBJ2-7; TRBD1 is a possible D gene (6 bases). CDR1 MNHNY and CDR2 SVGAGI come from the germline V gene (reference sequence). This CDR3 spans 14 amino acids. V lost 5 bases and J lost 6, with 17 bases in between.

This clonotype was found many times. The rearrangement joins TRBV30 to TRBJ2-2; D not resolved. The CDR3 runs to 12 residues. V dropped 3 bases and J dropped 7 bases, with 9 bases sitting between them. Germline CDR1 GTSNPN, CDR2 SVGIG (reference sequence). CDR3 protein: CAWRGSRGELFF. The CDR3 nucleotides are TGTGCCTGGAGGGGCAGTCGCGGGGAGCTGTTTTTT.

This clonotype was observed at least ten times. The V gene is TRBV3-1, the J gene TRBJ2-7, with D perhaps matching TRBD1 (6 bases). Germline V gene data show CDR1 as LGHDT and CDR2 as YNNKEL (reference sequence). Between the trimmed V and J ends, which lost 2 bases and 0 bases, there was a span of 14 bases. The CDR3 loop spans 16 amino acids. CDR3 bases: TGTGCCAGCAGCCAAAGAATGGGGGCCCTCTCCTACGAGCAGTACTTC. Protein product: CASSQRMGALSYEQYF.